This entry describes one T cell receptor beta chain. This specimen comes from a study of beta chain features in type 1 diabetes. Expressed TCRB transcripts were sequenced, since all the RNA that had been isolated was reverse transcribed. Sequenced by immunoSEQ multiplex PCR; TCRdb stores in-frame clones only, minus some. In the table there are 450,000 to 600,000 clones, about 30% of which are singletons. Each of the CD4+ naive, central memory, regulatory and stem cell-like memory populations was sorted via CD45RO/CCR7/CD25/CD127/CD95/CD27. This clonotype originated in a young man in good health. Material for sequencing was naive CD4+ T cells from blood.

The CDR3, as DNA: TGTGCCAGCAGCCCCGTGGGGGGCACTGGGGCCAACGTCCTGACTTTC. Protein sequence: CASSPVGGTGANVLTF. The V and J genes are TRBV7-8 and TRBJ2-6, with D perhaps being TRBD1 or TRBD2 (6 bases each). CDR1 is SGHVS and CDR2 is FQNEAQ in the germline V gene. Trimming pared 5 bases from V and 2 bases from J, leaving 13 bases between. This CDR3 comprises 16 residues.